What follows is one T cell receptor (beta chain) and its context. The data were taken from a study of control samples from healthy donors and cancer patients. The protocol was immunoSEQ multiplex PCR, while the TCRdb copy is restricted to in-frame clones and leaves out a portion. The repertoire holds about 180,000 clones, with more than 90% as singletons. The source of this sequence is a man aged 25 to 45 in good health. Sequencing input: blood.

Here the CDR3 DNA reads TGTGCCATCAGTGGACAGACCGGCGGGGGGGCTAGGGTACAAGAGACCCAGTACTTC. It encodes CAISGQTGGGARVQETQYF. V gene TRBV10-3 combines with J gene TRBJ2-5; 9 bases fit TRBD2. The CDR3 is made up of 19 amino acids. The V gene end was trimmed by 4 bases and the J gene end by 2 bases; junction bases not matched to a gene: 17. The V gene's germline CDR1 is ENHRY and CDR2 SYGVKD.